A selection of T cell receptor beta chains follows, all from one sample in a study of T cell responses to AZD1222 COVID-19 vaccine. Assay used: immunoSEQ multiplex PCR; TCRdb lists only in-frame clones, some missing. The sample lists roughly 150,000 clones; around 93% were seen once. Source: peripheral blood, taken on day 0 of AZD1222 vaccination. The origin of the receptors is an adult in good health. Each CDR3 is given with its conserved first and last residue. Fields, in order: V gene, clone size, CDR3 length, CDR3 protein. Not all rows give a size; the values are once, few, many and, for expanded clones, a class.

V gene: TRBV27
clone size: -
CDR3 length: 14
CDR3 protein: CASSFTLSNQPQHF

V gene: TRBV18
clone size: few
CDR3 length: 13
CDR3 protein: CASSRQGIYEQYF

V gene: TRBV6-5
clone size: -
CDR3 length: 15
CDR3 protein: CASSYSVGYYTEAFF

V gene: TRBV4-1
clone size: -
CDR3 length: 15
CDR3 protein: CASNLPGTGKEKLFF

V gene: TRBV28
clone size: once
CDR3 length: 12
CDR3 protein: CASSQPYYGYTF

V gene: TRBV6-5
clone size: -
CDR3 length: 15
CDR3 protein: CASSYSRGRNYGYTF

V gene: TRBV29-1
clone size: -
CDR3 length: 13
CDR3 protein: CSAQGQGRYGYTF

V gene: TRBV19
clone size: -
CDR3 length: 14
CDR3 protein: CASSPPPDKTTQYF

V gene: TRBV6-1
clone size: -
CDR3 length: 14
CDR3 protein: CASSEQSANEKLFF

V gene: TRBV27
clone size: -
CDR3 length: 13
CDR3 protein: CASAGGNSYEQYF

V gene: TRBV5-8
clone size: -
CDR3 length: 13
CDR3 protein: CASSLLSGYGYTF

V gene: TRBV18
clone size: -
CDR3 length: 16
CDR3 protein: CASSLPQRATNEKLFF

V gene: TRBV12-3/TRBV12-4
clone size: -
CDR3 length: 13
CDR3 protein: CASSLRGAQGYTF

V gene: TRBV28
clone size: -
CDR3 length: 14
CDR3 protein: CASSQGGTNEKLFF

V gene: TRBV3-1/TRBV3-2
clone size: -
CDR3 length: 19
CDR3 protein: CASSQDATDFNATNEKLFF

V gene: TRBV7-9
clone size: -
CDR3 length: 16
CDR3 protein: CASSSPDRGEVYGYTF

V gene: TRBV15
clone size: -
CDR3 length: 14
CDR3 protein: CATSRDSENTEAFF

V gene: TRBV5-4
clone size: -
CDR3 length: 15
CDR3 protein: CASSLEGRLNSPLHF

V gene: TRBV11-2
clone size: -
CDR3 length: 16
CDR3 protein: CASSLAQSTSGGVQFF

V gene: TRBV27
clone size: -
CDR3 length: 13
CDR3 protein: CASSPNMGYEQYF

V gene: TRBV5-1
clone size: -
CDR3 length: 12
CDR3 protein: CASSQGPNEQFF

V gene: TRBV10-3
clone size: -
CDR3 length: 17
CDR3 protein: CAISESTRGQGRNTIYF

V gene: TRBV5-4
clone size: few
CDR3 length: 16
CDR3 protein: CASSPRTGSSNQPQHF

V gene: TRBV6-6
clone size: -
CDR3 length: 13
CDR3 protein: CASRRSTGGEQYF

V gene: TRBV27
clone size: -
CDR3 length: 15
CDR3 protein: CASSPRLAGVYEQYF